The 26 T cell receptor beta chains given below trace back to one sample, sequenced in a study of T cell responses to AZD1222 COVID-19 vaccine. TCRdb's copy holds only in-frame clones and misses some; the assay was immunoSEQ multiplex PCR. The sample includes around 50,000 clones, around four fifths of them seen just once. The sample in question was peripheral blood, obtained on day 0 of AZD1222 vaccination. The receptors were sampled from an adult in good health.

This chain uses TRBV19 with TRBJ2-1; 8 bases map to TRBD1. J was trimmed by 2 bases and V by 4 bases; bases with no gene match: 4. CDR3 length equals 15 residues. The germline V gene has CDR1 LNHDA and CDR2 SQIVND (reference sequence). This chain's CDR3 is CASSTGGMTYNEQFF. The CDR3 coding sequence is TGTGCCAGTAGTACAGGGGGCATGACCTACAATGAGCAGTTCTTC. Using reference TRBV19 and TRBJ2-1 for the parts outside the CDR3, the full variable domain is DGGITQSPKYLFRKEGQNVTLSCEQNLNHDAMYWYRQDPGQGLRLIYYSQIVNDFQKGDIAEGYSVSREKKESFPLTVTSAQKNPTAFYLCASSTGGMTYNEQFFGPGTRLTVL.

This sequence joins TRBV3-1 (or the pseudogene TRBV3-2) and TRBJ1-2, with 7 bases identical to TRBD1. The CDR3 covers 15 residues. Losses at the gene ends were 4 bases for V and 3 bases for J; bases not matched to a gene: 8. Germline V lookup: CDR1 LGHDT, CDR2 YNNKEL (reference sequence). As DNA, the CDR3 is TGTGCCAGCAGCCCACCGGGACAGTCTCACTATGGCTACACCTTC. Amino acids: CASSPPGQSHYGYTF.

The chain links TRBV10-2 to TRBJ1-5; D possibly corresponds to TRBD1 (5 bases). Trimming removed 3 bases from V and 0 bases from J, with 12 bases in between. Germline V CDR1 and CDR2: WSHSY, SAAADI. The CDR3 is made up of 16 amino acids. The DNA for the CDR3 is TGCGCCAGCAGTGACTCTGGGGGACGTAGCAATCAGCCCCAGCATTTT. It is translated as CASSDSGGRSNQPQHF.

This chain joins TRBV19 and TRBJ1-1, with D tentatively TRBD1 (6 bases). V was pared by 3 bases and J by 1 base, with 9 bases between. The CDR3 has 14 amino acids. Looked up from germline, CDR1 is LNHDA and CDR2 is SQIVND (reference sequence). CDR3 residues: CASSIQGSNTEAFF. CDR3 coding DNA: TGTGCCAGTAGTATTCAGGGGTCGAACACTGAAGCTTTCTTT.

The chain recombines TRBV7-2 with TRBJ1-6; no reliable D call. This CDR3 has 13 amino acids. Germline assignment: CDR1 SGHTA and CDR2 FQGNSA. V was trimmed by 5 bases and J by 7 bases, leaving 9 bases between them. This CDR3 reads CASSQEQNSPLHF. For the CDR3, the DNA is TGTGCCAGCAGCCAGGAGCAGAATTCACCCCTCCACTTT.

The V call is TRBV6-2 or TRBV6-3, the J call TRBJ1-2; perhaps TRBD1 as D (5 bases). Trimming took off 5 bases at V and 4 bases at J, with 14 bases between the two ends. This CDR3 region has 14 residues. Germline values: CDR1 MNHEY, CDR2 SVGEGT. CDR3 region: CASSLTAISYGYTF. In nucleotides, the CDR3 is TGTGCCAGCAGTCTGACAGCGATTTCCTATGGCTACACCTTC.

The chain is built from TRBV7-6 and TRBJ2-3; weak D call: TRBD2 (6 bases). Germline V gene lookup returns CDR1 SGHVS and CDR2 FNYEAQ. The CDR3 has 15 residues. The ends were cut back, 6 bases at V and 6 bases at J, with 19 bases in the middle. CDR3 region: CASSRGLTPPDTQYF. CDR3 DNA sequence: TGTGCCAGCAGTCGGGGGTTGACCCCACCGGATACGCAGTATTTT.

The chain employs TRBV2 and TRBJ2-7; D call uncertain. Trimming took 3 bases from V and 2 from J, leaving 14 bases between them. CDR3 length equals 15 residues. CDR1 is SNHLY, CDR2 FYNNEI, per germline. In DNA, the CDR3 is TGTGCCAGCAGTGACCCCTCAACAGCCGCCTACGAGCAGTACTTC. It encodes CASSDPSTAAYEQYF.

In this sample, this clone turned up once. The chain joins TRBV6-5 to TRBJ2-2, with no clear D. CDR3 length: 13 amino acids. Germline CDR1 and CDR2: MNHEY and SVGAGI. Trimming left V 4 bases short and J 1 base short, with 4 bases between. The CDR3 loop reads CASSSQNTGELFF. For the CDR3, the DNA is TGTGCCAGCAGTTCCCAGAACACCGGGGAGCTGTTTTTT.

The chain is built from TRBV3-1 (or the pseudogene TRBV3-2) and TRBJ2-1; D is ambiguous. The V and J ends lost 5 bases and 15 bases respectively, with 23 bases between them. This CDR3 has 14 residues. CDR1 LGHDT and CDR2 YNNKEL come from the germline V gene (reference sequence). The CDR3 reads CASSVAPLQPSSFF. As DNA, the CDR3 is TGTGCCAGCAGCGTGGCCCCCCTGCAGCCTTCTTCGTTCTTC.

This clone is a singleton in its sample. The rearrangement uses TRBV5-1 and TRBJ1-2, with D hard to call. The CDR3 contains 16 residues. CDR1 and CDR2 (germline): SGHRS, YFSETQ. V was clipped by 0 bases and J by 0 bases, with 12 bases between them. CDR3 sequence reads: CASSLEHFTTNYGYTF. The DNA for the CDR3 is TGCGCCAGCAGCTTGGAACACTTTACCACTAACTATGGCTACACCTTC.

In this sample, this clone turned up once. The chain uses TRBV19 and TRBJ2-1, with D perhaps TRBD2 (6 bases). The germline gives CDR1 LNHDA, CDR2 SQIVND (reference sequence). Trimming shortened V by 10 bases and J by 4 bases, and 11 bases separated the two germline ends. The CDR3 spans 12 residues. The chain's CDR3 is CATRETYNEQFF. The CDR3 nucleotides are TGTGCCACGCGGGAAACTTACAATGAGCAGTTCTTC.

This clone came up a few times. The genes are TRBV30 and TRBJ1-4, with a weak D call TRBD1 (5 bases). The CDR3 has 13 amino acids. Germline CDR1 reads GTSNPN; CDR2 reads SVGIG (reference sequence). Trimming left V 7 bases short and J 3 bases short, with 12 bases between. The DNA for the CDR3 is TGTGCCTCCTTGGGACGCCCTAATGAAAAACTGTTTTTT. It encodes CASLGRPNEKLFF.

The chain couples TRBV6-2 or TRBV6-3 to TRBJ1-4, with D possibly matching TRBD1 (5 bases). Germline loops: CDR1 MNHEY, CDR2 SVGEGT. The CDR3 length is 14 residues. The ends were cut back, 2 bases at V and 8 bases at J, with 12 bases in the middle. CDR3 in DNA: TGTGCCAGCAGTTACGTACAGGTTCGCGAAAAACTGTTTTTT. Protein sequence: CASSYVQVREKLFF.

This clone appeared once. This chain uses TRBV24-1 with TRBJ2-3, with D perhaps matching TRBD2 (6 bases). This CDR3 is built from 15 residues. The germline V gene encodes CDR1 KGHDR and CDR2 SFDVKD. The V end lost 0 bases, the J end lost 6 bases, and 12 bases lay between the germline ends. The CDR3 sequence is CATSDLQPGVDTQYF. The CDR3 bases are TGTGCCACCAGTGATTTGCAACCGGGGGTGGATACGCAGTATTTT.

The chain is built from TRBV7-2 and TRBJ1-2; perhaps TRBD1 as D (5 bases). V dropped 3 bases and J dropped 8 bases, with 13 bases sitting between them. CDR1 and CDR2 (germline): SGHTA, FQGNSA. The CDR3 length is 13 residues. CDR3 region: CASSLGRQEGYTF. CDR3 coding DNA: TGTGCCAGCAGCTTGGGACGCCAGGAGGGCTACACCTTC. The full variable domain, rest sourced from reference TRBV7-2 and TRBJ1-2, is GAGVSQSPSNKVTEKGKDVELRCDPISGHTALYWYRQSLGQGLEFLIYFQGNSAPDKSGLPSDRFSAERTGGSVSTLTIQRTQQEDSAVYLCASSLGRQEGYTFGSGTRLTVV.

This clone was seen more than once but under ten times. V and J are TRBV11-2 and TRBJ1-5; a weak D match, TRBD1 (5 bases). The germline gives CDR1 SGHAT, CDR2 FQNNGV. Trimming shortened V by 1 base and J by 4 bases, and 14 bases separated the two germline ends. The CDR3 is made up of 16 amino acids. In DNA form, the CDR3 reads TGTGCCAGCAGCTTAGGTCCGGCAGGGAGGAATCAGCCCCAGCATTTT. It translates to CASSLGPAGRNQPQHF.

The chain joins TRBV9 to TRBJ2-7; D not resolved. Germline V gene lookup returns CDR1 SGDLS and CDR2 YYNGEE. V was shortened by 4 bases and J by 4 bases, with 12 bases between the two germline ends. This CDR3 contains 13 residues. This chain's CDR3 is CASSPRVGYEQYF. The CDR3 DNA is TGTGCCAGCAGCCCACGCGTGGGTTACGAGCAGTACTTC.

This clone was found once. The chain is built from TRBV4-1 and TRBJ1-4, with D possibly TRBD1 on 6 matching bases. The germline V and J ends were trimmed by 2 bases and 4 bases, with 14 bases remaining between them. Germline values: CDR1 MGHRA, CDR2 YSYEKL. This CDR3 contains 16 residues. The chain's CDR3 is CASSQFMGQINEKLFF. For the CDR3, the DNA is TGCGCCAGCAGCCAATTTATGGGACAAATTAATGAAAAACTGTTTTTT.

The rearrangement uses TRBV20-1 and TRBJ2-7, with 10 bases identical to TRBD1. J was trimmed by 12 bases and V by 6 bases; bases with no gene match: 8. This CDR3 has 11 amino acids. CDR1 and CDR2 (germline): DFQATT, SNEGSKA (reference sequence). CDR3: CSAGTGEFSYF. The CDR3 nucleotides are TGCAGTGCAGGGACAGGGGAGTTTTCGTACTTC.

The V call is TRBV19, the J call TRBJ1-6; 8 nucleotides agree with TRBD1. Germline assignment: CDR1 LNHDA and CDR2 SQIVND (reference sequence). J lost 8 bases, V lost 8 bases, and 5 bases had no gene match. This CDR3 spans 13 amino acids. The CDR3 DNA sequence: TGTGCCAGTCAGGGGGCTGGTGATTCACCCCTCCACTTT. Translated: CASQGAGDSPLHF.

The CDR3 DNA follows: TGTGCCAGCAGTCGCCCGAGGGAGCAGTATTTT. Translation: CASSRPREQYF. The rearrangement links TRBV28 to TRBJ2-3; tentatively, D is TRBD2 (5 bases). The CDR3 totals 11 residues. The V gene lost 5 bases and the J gene lost 11 bases, with 11 bases spanning the gap. The germline gives CDR1 MDHEN, CDR2 SYDVKM.

V usage is TRBV9 and J usage is TRBJ2-1; 10 bases agree with TRBD2. The germline gives CDR1 SGDLS, CDR2 YYNGEE. V shed 0 bases and J 9 bases; nucleotides not matched to a gene: 9. The CDR3 is 16 amino acids. CDR3 protein: CASSVGLAGAYGEQFF. The CDR3 DNA is TGTGCCAGCAGCGTAGGGCTAGCGGGGGCCTACGGTGAGCAGTTCTTC.

The CDR3 DNA reads TGCGCCAGCAGCCAAGACGACGCTACGACAGGGGTGCAGTACTTC. Translation gives CASSQDDATTGVQYF. V is TRBV4-1 and J is TRBJ2-7, with 8 positions matching TRBD1. J was trimmed by 9 bases and V by 0 bases; bases with no gene match: 10. The CDR3 runs 15 residues. Germline V CDR1 and CDR2: MGHRA, YSYEKL.

The chain joins TRBV11-2 to TRBJ2-7; TRBD1 aligns across 9 bases. The V and J ends lost 6 bases and 3 bases, in that order; junction bases with no gene match: 6. This CDR3 is built from 14 residues. The germline V gene has CDR1 SGHAT and CDR2 FQNNGV. The CDR3 reads CASRLNRGLYEQYF. The CDR3 nucleotides are TGTGCCAGCAGGTTGAACAGGGGGCTCTACGAGCAGTACTTC.

This rearrangement joins TRBV2 to TRBJ2-2, with D hard to call. Per the germline V gene, CDR1 is SNHLY and CDR2 is FYNNEI. The germline V and J ends were trimmed by 5 bases and 1 base, with 11 bases remaining between them. The CDR3 contains 15 residues. CDR3 region: CASSTPWLNTGELFF. The CDR3 nucleotides read TGTGCCAGCAGTACTCCTTGGCTGAACACCGGGGAGCTGTTTTTT.